This entry features one T cell receptor beta chain sequence. Its antigen is still unknown. The V and J ends lost 5 bases and 1 base, in that order; junction bases with no gene match: 1. This CDR3 spans 13 amino acids. Looked up from germline, CDR1 is SGHTA and CDR2 is FQGNSA. PCR primers comprised 60 Vbeta and 13 Jbeta primers. Method: immunoSEQ multiplex PCR; TCRdb's copy keeps in-frame clones and lacks some. The sample consists of around 150,000 clones, roughly 80% of them appearing once. This sample was taken from a study of cytomegalovirus exposure and HLA in healthy donors. Whole-study results and caveats: Donors were assumed by presence/absence analyses to have roughly uniform sequencing depth. Later analysis identified a missense DCLRE1C variant that was linked to TCR beta V- and J-gene trimming.

Although they were nominally healthy when sampled, donors likely had unrecorded immune exposures. Sequences were obtained from PBMCs. This TCR came from a man younger than 40 in good health and CMV-seronegative. The rearrangement joins TRBV7-2 to TRBJ2-5; 7 bases match TRBD1. The CDR3 here is CASSTGAQETQYF. DNA for the CDR3: TGTGCCAGCAGCACAGGGGCCCAAGAGACCCAGTACTTC.